This T cell receptor (beta chain) was recorded in a study of T-cell reconstitution after alpha-beta-depleted transplantation in children. General study results and limits: Hyperexpanded clones declined; after one year, newly produced T cells mostly supplied diversity. Two months or so post-transplant, alpha-beta T cells reportedly derived from several hundred expanded graft clones. The origin of high day-60 TCRbeta diversity in some patients lay in surviving recipient T cells and thymic progenitors.

V lost 5 bases and J lost 5, with 7 bases in between. The CDR3 sequence is 10 residues long. Per the germline V gene, CDR1 is SQVTM and CDR2 is ANQGSEA. This clonotype was detected many times. Antigen unknown. TCRbeta library preparation incorporated unique molecular identifiers. TCRdb re-analysed the PCR reads in MiXCR, keeping a single row per CDR3 protein. The sample consists of roughly 300,000 distinct CDR3 sequences, under 14% of them appearing once. This rearrangement joins TRBV29-1 to TRBJ2-7; D gene uncertain. The sample here was peripheral blood, taken 180 days after TCRalphabeta/CD19-depleted stem cell transplant. This clonotype was sampled from a male patient between 2 and 15 years old who had a stem cell transplant for chronic granulomatous disease, so the T cells may come from the graft donor. CDR3 nucleotides: TGCAGCGTTCGGTCCCACGAGCAGTACTTC. Protein sequence: CSVRSHEQYF.